This T cell receptor beta chain was profiled in a study of T cell responses to AZD1222 COVID-19 vaccine. Study findings and constraints: Targets within unmutated variant regions were reportedly found for nearly half of spike-specific TCRs.

Germline V gene lookup returns CDR1 MNHEY and CDR2 SMNVEV (reference sequence). Deletions cut 4 bases from V and 8 bases from J, with 14 bases between. This CDR3 has 13 amino acids. About this clone itself: Its matching antigen is unknown.

Clones were read by immunoSEQ multiplex PCR, and TCRdb kept only the in-frame ones, dropping some. The sample shows approximately 120,000 clones, approximately 90% of them seen only once. The chain carries TRBV27 and TRBJ1-2, with a tentative D call TRBD1 (6 bases). The sequence was obtained from an adult in good health. This specimen consisted of peripheral blood, obtained on day 0 of AZD1222 vaccination. The CDR3 DNA is TGTGCCAGCAGTTCCCAGGGGCCAGAAGGCTACACCTTC. As protein: CASSSQGPEGYTF.